The T cell receptor beta chain under discussion was sequenced for a study of CD8+ T cells in alopecia areata listed by TCRdb under 2018. Turning to the overall study: The treated patients took part in an open-label pilot trial in which moderate-to-severe alopecia areata was treated with oral tofacitinib at 5 to 10 mg twice daily. Patients received tofacitinib for 6 to 18 months and were then followed off drug for 6 months to check for delayed response and recurrence. To study T cell clonal expansion in alopecia areata, the researchers applied high-throughput TCRbeta sequencing to both the C3H/HeJ mouse model and human patients. In humans, TCRbeta sequencing was performed on scalp tissue and on sorted CD4+ and CD8+ peripheral blood T cells from healthy controls and from patients with patchy or totalis/universalis alopecia areata. Patients on tofacitinib were biopsied at baseline and after 4 and 24 weeks of treatment, and several of the patients also had a later scalp biopsy. Scalp clonality was compared among normal scalp (n=4), patchy alopecia areata scalp (n=8), and alopecia totalis/universalis scalp (n=8). The RNA source kit depended on sample type: the PAXgene miRNA kit for fixed scalp, the miRNeasy kit for PBMCs, and the RNeasy kit for mouse skin. Amplification of TCRbeta CDR3 regions was done by immunoSEQ multiplex PCR using 35 Vbeta forward primers and 13 Jbeta reverse primers. Findings and caveats that apply to the study as a whole: Higher clonality and more expanded CD8+ clones were observed in lesional scalp than in normal scalp, particularly in alopecia totalis/universalis, a finding suggestive of antigenic drive. Shared TCR sequences between patients were less evident than in mice, which may be partly attributable to HLA diversity in the patient population. Unlike mouse skin, where gammadelta T cells dominate, normal human skin contains resident alphabeta T cells that get sequenced too, which complicates analysis of the scalp TCR repertoire.

Library creation used the immunoSEQ multiplex PCR assay. For TCR sequencing, RNA was extracted from every sample and reverse transcribed into cDNA to serve as template. SuperScript III was used to make first-strand cDNA, primed with a 2:1 mix of oligo-dT and random hexamers. A synthetic immune receptor repertoire was used to measure amplification bias, and any remaining bias was corrected computationally. The study's processing was this. Raw reads were preprocessed for error removal, and CDR3 was defined according to IMGT conventions as running from the conserved cysteine to phenylalanine. Clonality was computed by normalizing Shannon entropy by log2 of the number of productive unique TCRs and subtracting the result from 1. CD4 or CD8 identity of scalp clones was inferred by cross-referencing scalp TCRbeta sequences with sorted blood CD4 and CD8 repertoires. Imported from immuneACCESS, the table was reduced by TCRdb to in-frame sequences with V and J called. These copies leave out some clones; in studies compared against another copy, an unresolved V gene accounts for under half, and the cause of the remainder is not known. That table is the source of V, J and clone size, and D and trimming were worked out from the DNA. The sample table records about 150,000 clones; more than 40% of these occur just once. The ten largest make up about 6.4% of the sample.

This clone was picked up one time. The specificity of this receptor is unknown. Per-base qualities were not stored, and no clone one base away is much larger. There are 15 amino acids in the CDR3, from cysteine to phenylalanine inclusive. Only the CDR3 DNA is retained, 45 bases long and in frame from the first base. CDR1 and CDR2, looked up from the germline V gene, are SQVTM and ANQGSEA. Lesional scalp punch biopsies and peripheral blood were collected from alopecia areata patients. PBMCs were separated by density centrifugation and stained for CD3, CD4 and CD8, after which CD4+ and CD8+ T cells were sorted on a FACSAria.

The receptor was isolated from a human donor with alopecia areata. The chain uses TRBV29-1 and TRBJ2-2, with TRBD1 matching 7 junction bases. The source material was CD4+ T cells sorted from blood. The DNA is as follows: TGCACTTTACCGGGACAGCCTGCGAACACCGGGGAGCTGTTTTTT. Translated, it gives CTLPGQPANTGELFF.